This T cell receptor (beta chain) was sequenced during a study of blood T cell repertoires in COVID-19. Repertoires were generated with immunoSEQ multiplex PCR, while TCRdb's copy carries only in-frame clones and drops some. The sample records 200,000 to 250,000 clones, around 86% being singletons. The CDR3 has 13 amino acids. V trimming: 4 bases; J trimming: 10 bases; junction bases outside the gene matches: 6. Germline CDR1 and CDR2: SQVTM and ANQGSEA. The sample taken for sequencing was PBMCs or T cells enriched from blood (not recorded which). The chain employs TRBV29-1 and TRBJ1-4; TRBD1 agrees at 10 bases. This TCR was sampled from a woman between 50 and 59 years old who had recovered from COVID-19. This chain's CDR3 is CSVVPGTGAKLFF. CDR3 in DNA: TGCAGCGTTGTGCCCGGGACAGGGGCAAAACTGTTTTTT.